This record concerns one T cell receptor (beta chain) sequence. It lacks a known antigen. No clone much larger than this one lies a single base away; base qualities are absent. TCRbeta CDR3 regions were amplified from genomic DNA by means of the immunoSEQ Assay, a bias-controlled multiplex PCR. Per the original workflow: Nucleated cell counts per sample were estimated from amplification of reference gene primers within the assay. Sequence reads were collapsed and filtered to measure the absolute abundance of every unique TCRbeta CDR3 rearrangement. Productive Simpson clonality was computed per sample as the square root of Simpson's diversity index over productive rearrangements. What TCRdb holds here is the immuneACCESS table cut down to in-frame rearrangements. Part of the clones is not present; checked against another copy, under half of the missing clones reflect an unresolved V gene, and the others are unexplained. V, J and clone size are taken as reported in that table, and D and trimming were inferred from the DNA itself. This sample comprises approximately 230,000 clones, roughly 89% of them detected only once. Roughly 4% of the sample lies in the top ten.

Trimming costs V 0 bases and J 4 bases, and their ends lie 11 bases apart. The germline V gene sets CDR1 to SGDLS and CDR2 to YYNGEE. From the cysteine through the phenylalanine, the CDR3 covers 15 amino acids. Only CDR3 DNA remains: 45 bases, in frame from the first base. The record originates from a study of blood T cell repertoires in COVID-19 (TCRdb year 2020). About the full investigation: Samples covering the acute and convalescent phases of COVID-19 were provided by collaborators in the United States, Italy and Spain. Where available, HLA class I and class II types were taken from metadata supplied by the sample provider and were not determined by assay-based typing. The repertoires were released in a freely available public database intended as a resource for research on the immune response to SARS-CoV-2. Samples were obtained from the ongoing ImmuneRACE study (first 160 participants) and from 1,254 subjects provided by 6 global collaborators. Deeply sampled blood TCRbeta repertoires from subjects exposed to, actively infected with, or recovered from COVID-19 were included in the dataset. Sample metadata almost always included a de-identified subject ID, COVID-19 status, age in years and sex. The prospective study material was composed of cDNA or gDNA derived from T cells, B-cell-depleted T cells, or PBMCs. The paper as a whole reports these results and caveats: How much clinical and demographic metadata was included differed by source and by participant, and the metadata was provided uncurated.

Enrolling through a virtual design, the prospective study's participants ranged in age from roughly 18 to 95 years and lived across 24 United States geographic areas. To assign participants to cohorts, the prospective study relied on clinical history that participants themselves reported in a screening survey and a study questionnaire. For ImmuneRACE Cohort 3, a participant was defined as recovered based on two consecutive negative NP/OP PCR tests, clearance by a healthcare professional, or resolution of symptoms. In the prospective study, mobile phlebotomists collected whole blood, serum and a nasopharyngeal or oropharyngeal swab from each participant. Additional blood draws and questionnaires over an approximately two-month period could optionally be provided by prospective study participants. Before DNA extraction, prospective study blood samples were shipped either frozen or at room temperature.

The specimen was PBMCs or T cells enriched from blood (not recorded which). In this chain, TRBV9 is recombined with TRBJ2-1; the best D guess is TRBD2, with 6 bases matching. The TCR originated in a woman aged 25 to 39 who had recovered from COVID-19. The DNA sequence is as follows: TGTGCCAGCAGCGTAGCGGGAGTAAGTTACAATGAGCAGTTCTTC. Translated, this gives CASSVAGVSYNEQFF. The full variable domain, completed from the reference TRBV9 and TRBJ2-1 proteins outside the CDR3, reads DSGVTQTPKHLITATGQRVTLRCSPRSGDLSVYWYQQSLDQGLQFLIQYYNGEERAKGNILERFSAQQFPDLHSELNLSSLELGDSALYFCASSVAGVSYNEQFFGPGTRLTVL.